This T cell receptor beta chain came from a study of shared clonotypes between healthy human individuals. Findings of the study overall: With a handful of donors compared, around 4.7% of naive CD4 clonotypes were shared.

Some clones are missing from TCRdb's copy, which holds only in-frame ones; the method was immunoSEQ multiplex PCR. In the table there are about 1.1 million clones, roughly 80% of which are singletons. In this sample, this clone turned up a few times. Its antigen is not known. This CDR3 is also generated by other DNA sequences in the sample. The CDR3 loop spans 15 amino acids. From germline, CDR1 is SGHNT and CDR2 YYREEE (reference sequence). J lost 4 bases, V lost 0 bases, and 4 bases had no gene match. The sequencing input was memory CD4+ T cells from PBMCs. As for subset: CD45RA-negative fraction. The clonotype was recovered from a man aged 18-30 years in good health. Some clones in this sample may be carry-over from other donors' samples. The V call is TRBV5-4, the J call TRBJ1-5; 7 nucleotides align to TRBD1. The DNA of the CDR3 is TGTGCCAGCAGCTTGGGGGGACAGATTAATCAGCCCCAGCATTTT. Translating gives CASSLGGQINQPQHF. Together with reference TRBV5-4 and TRBJ1-5, the CDR3 gives the full variable domain: ETGVTQSPTHLIKTRGQQVTLRCSSQSGHNTVSWYQQALGQGPQFIFQYYREEENGRGNFPPRFSGLQFPNYSSELNVNALELDDSALYLCASSLGGQINQPQHFGDGTRLSIL.